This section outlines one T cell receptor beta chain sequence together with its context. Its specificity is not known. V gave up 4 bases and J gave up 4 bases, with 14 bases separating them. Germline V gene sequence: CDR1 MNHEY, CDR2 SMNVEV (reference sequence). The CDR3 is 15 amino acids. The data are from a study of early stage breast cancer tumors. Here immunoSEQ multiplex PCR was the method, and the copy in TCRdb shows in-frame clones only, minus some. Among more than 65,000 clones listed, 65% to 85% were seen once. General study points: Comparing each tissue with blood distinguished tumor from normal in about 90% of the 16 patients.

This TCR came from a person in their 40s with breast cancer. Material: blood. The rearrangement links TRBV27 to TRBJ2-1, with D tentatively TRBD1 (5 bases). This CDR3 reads CASSSDSFNYNEQFF. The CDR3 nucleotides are TGTGCCAGCAGTTCCGACAGCTTCAATTACAATGAGCAGTTCTTC.